This note documents a single T cell receptor (beta chain) sequence. No antigen is known for it. Central memory, naive, regulatory and stem cell-like memory CD4+ cells were sorted by CD45RO/CCR7/CD25/CD127/CD95/CD27. This sample is part of a study of beta chain features in type 1 diabetes. For the study at large: Patients looked much like healthy donors when it came to age, gender and cell yields. Study conclusions and caveats: Researchers cautioned that cDNA sequencing could over-represent cells with high TCR expression. Among all four CD4+ subsets, Type 1 diabetes patients had TCRB CDR3s that were moderately but significantly shorter.

Expressed TCRB transcripts were sequenced after all isolated RNA was converted to cDNA. TCRdb's copy holds only in-frame clones and misses some; the assay was immunoSEQ multiplex PCR. Of roughly 500,000 clones in the sample, about an eighth were seen once. The germline CDR1 and CDR2 sequences are PRHDT and FYEKMQ (reference sequence). This CDR3 has 13 amino acids. After removal of 5 bases from V and 6 bases from J, the junction contained 5 bases not matched to a gene. The V call is TRBV13, the J call TRBJ1-1; 8 nucleotides align to TRBD1. The clonotype comes from a woman between 18 and 29 years old in good health. The sequencing sample was made of naive CD4+ T cells from blood. CDR3 loop: CASSRTGFSEAFF. The CDR3 region has the DNA TGTGCCAGCAGCCGGACAGGGTTCTCTGAAGCTTTCTTT. Variable domain in full (rest from reference TRBV13 and TRBJ1-1): AAGVIQSPRHLIKEKRETATLKCYPIPRHDTVYWYQQGPGQDPQFLISFYEKMQSDKGSIPDRFSAQQFSDYHSELNMSSLELGDSALYFCASSRTGFSEAFFGQGTRLTVV.